A single sample gave rise to the 31 T cell receptor beta chains below, sequenced in a study of cytomegalovirus exposure and HLA in healthy donors. PCR involved 60 Vbeta and 13 Jbeta primers. Repertoires were generated with immunoSEQ multiplex PCR, while TCRdb's copy carries only in-frame clones and drops some. The table shows about 110,000 clones, with just under 70% occurring only once. Sample: PBMCs. These receptor sequences come from a woman in her 70s in good health and CMV-seropositive.

The chain couples TRBV5-1 to TRBJ1-1; possible D gene TRBD1, 6 bases. Germline values: CDR1 SGHRS, CDR2 YFSETQ. Trimming removed 4 bases from V and 1 base from J, with 17 bases in between. CDR3 length equals 16 residues. The CDR3: CASSPPEGTPNTEAFF. CDR3 nucleotides: TGCGCCAGCAGCCCACCTGAGGGGACACCGAACACTGAAGCTTTCTTT.

The chain carries TRBV7-2 and TRBJ2-1; possibly TRBD2 for D (6 bases). Trimming stripped 3 bases from V and 0 bases from J, with 15 bases between. CDR1 is SGHTA, CDR2 FQGNSA, per germline. This CDR3 is built from 17 residues. The CDR3 here is CASSFAGSYGSYNEQFF. In nucleotides, the CDR3 is TGTGCCAGCAGCTTCGCGGGGTCGTACGGCTCCTACAATGAGCAGTTCTTC.

The chain combines TRBV6-5 with TRBJ1-6; D ambiguous. This CDR3 has 16 residues. Germline V gene data show CDR1 as MNHEY and CDR2 as SVGAGI. Trimming pared 3 bases from V and 1 base from J, leaving 10 bases between. The CDR3 spells CASSYAFESYNSPLHF. CDR3 nucleotides: TGTGCCAGCAGTTATGCGTTCGAGTCCTATAATTCACCCCTCCACTTT.

The rearrangement joins TRBV6-6 to TRBJ2-7, with D possibly TRBD1 on 5 matching bases. Trimming took off 8 bases at V and 0 bases at J, with 14 bases between the two ends. This CDR3 has 14 amino acids. From germline, CDR1 is MNHNY and CDR2 SVGAGI (reference sequence). The DNA for the CDR3 is TGTGCCAGCCTACCCCAGGGAAGCTCCTACGAGCAGTACTTC. Protein product: CASLPQGSSYEQYF.

This clone was recorded a few times. The chain links TRBV5-1 to TRBJ2-5; the match to TRBD1 covers 7 bases. Germline loops: CDR1 SGHRS, CDR2 YFSETQ. Germline trimming cut 2 bases from V and 4 bases from J; bases unmatched to any gene: 11. The CDR3 consists of 16 residues. The CDR3, as DNA: TGCGCCAGCAGCTTTGGCCAGGGGGTAGGGTCAGAGACCCAGTACTTC. This translates into CASSFGQGVGSETQYF.

This clone was found a few times. CDR3: CASSLVQAGVVEQYF. The CDR3 nucleotides read TGTGCCAGCAGCTTGGTTCAAGCGGGGGTAGTCGAGCAGTACTTC. The chain uses TRBV5-5 and TRBJ2-7; 8 bases agree with TRBD2. Germline CDR1 and CDR2: SGHKS and YYEKEE (reference sequence). This CDR3 region has 15 residues. Germline trimming cut 0 bases from V and 6 bases from J; bases unmatched to any gene: 8.

The chain is built from TRBV2 and TRBJ1-1, with 7 bases matching TRBD1. The J segment lost 6 bases and the V segment lost 4 bases, leaving 5 bases of the junction unmatched. The CDR3 is 13 residues long. Germline V gene lookup returns CDR1 SNHLY and CDR2 FYNNEI. The CDR3 region is CASSGQGEAEAFF. DNA of the CDR3: TGTGCCAGCAGTGGGCAGGGGGAGGCTGAAGCTTTCTTT.

CDR3: CAWPRDEGNGYTF. Written as DNA, the CDR3 is TGTGCCTGGCCTCGTGATGAGGGTAATGGCTACACCTTC. The chain uses TRBV30 and TRBJ1-2; D is unclear. V was pared by 5 bases and J by 6 bases, with 16 bases between. The germline CDR1 and CDR2 sequences are GTSNPN and SVGIG (reference sequence). The CDR3 loop spans 13 amino acids.

V is TRBV7-2 and J is TRBJ1-6, with D hard to call. The CDR3 extends over 16 amino acids. Germline V gene lookup returns CDR1 SGHTA and CDR2 FQGNSA. Trimming took 5 bases from V and 1 from J, leaving 12 bases between them. CDR3 amino acids: CASSGSTGSYNSPLHF. DNA of the CDR3: TGTGCCAGCAGCGGGTCGACTGGGTCCTATAATTCACCCCTCCACTTT.

The J gene is TRBJ1-6, the V gene TRBV4-1; D remains ambiguous. The CDR3 has 16 residues. Germline CDR1 is MGHRA and CDR2 is YSYEKL. V was shortened by 4 bases and J by 3 bases, with 13 bases between the two germline ends. DNA of the CDR3: TGCGCCAGCAGCCCCTCCATGACTGTCTATAATTCACCCCTCCACTTT. Translated, it gives CASSPSMTVYNSPLHF.

V gene TRBV29-1 combines with J gene TRBJ2-1, with D tentatively TRBD1 (6 bases). V gave up 8 bases and J gave up 0 bases, with 20 bases separating them. Germline lookup yields CDR1 SQVTM and CDR2 ANQGSEA. This CDR3 region has 16 residues. CDR3 coding DNA: TGCAGCCCCGAGGGGGTTCTAGCCAGCTCCTACAATGAGCAGTTCTTC. Its protein is CSPEGVLASSYNEQFF.

The chain recombines TRBV19 with TRBJ1-2; D might be TRBD1 (5 bases). CDR1 LNHDA and CDR2 SQIVND come from the germline V gene (reference sequence). This CDR3 comprises 14 residues. Trimming stripped 5 bases from V and 3 bases from J, with 13 bases between. The CDR3 coding sequence is TGTGCCAGTAGTCGCCCCAGGGAAGACTATGGCTACACCTTC. Protein sequence: CASSRPREDYGYTF.

The chain joins TRBV27 to TRBJ1-1; D not resolved. Germline CDR1 is MNHEY and CDR2 is SMNVEV (reference sequence). V lost 6 bases and J lost 4, with 15 bases in between. The CDR3 contains 14 residues. This CDR3 is CASSLSEGSTEAFF. CDR3 nucleotides: TGTGCCAGCAGCCTCTCGGAGGGTAGCACTGAAGCTTTCTTT.

The chain couples TRBV30 to TRBJ1-2; maybe TRBD1 (6 bases). The V end lost 2 bases, the J end lost 4 bases, and 11 bases lay between the germline ends. The CDR3 has 13 amino acids. Germline lookup yields CDR1 GTSNPN and CDR2 SVGIG (reference sequence). The CDR3 nucleotides are TGTGCCTGGAGTACCGGACAGAGCTATGGCTACACCTTC. Translation gives CAWSTGQSYGYTF.

This rearrangement joins TRBV2 to TRBJ2-3; 11 positions match TRBD2. This CDR3 contains 15 residues. V lost 8 bases and J lost 7; bases outside the gene matches: 11. Germline V gene sequence: CDR1 SNHLY, CDR2 FYNNEI. The CDR3 sequence is CASLQLAGGPNTQYF. The CDR3 DNA follows: TGTGCCAGCCTCCAGCTAGCGGGGGGCCCGAATACGCAGTATTTT.

The chain is built from TRBV5-8 and TRBJ1-2, with 7 bases fitting TRBD1. Germline CDR1 SGHTS, CDR2 YDEGEE. With 7 bases clipped from V and 7 bases from J, the junction kept 7 bases outside the gene matches. There are 12 residues in the CDR3. The CDR3: CASERGRVGYTF. CDR3 bases: TGTGCCAGCGAGAGGGGGCGTGTTGGCTACACCTTC.

V usage is TRBV7-8 and J usage is TRBJ2-7, with D perhaps matching TRBD1 (5 bases). V dropped 2 bases and J dropped 0 bases, with 5 bases sitting between them. The CDR3 contains 13 residues. Germline V gene sequence: CDR1 SGHVS, CDR2 FQNEAQ. The CDR3 spells CASSLRGSYEQYF. Written as DNA, the CDR3 is TGTGCCAGCAGCTTAAGGGGCTCCTACGAGCAGTACTTC.

The chain recombines TRBV19 with TRBJ1-1; D gene unclear. Per the germline V gene, CDR1 is LNHDA and CDR2 is SQIVND (reference sequence). CDR3 size: 13 residues. Trimming stripped 3 bases from V and 4 bases from J, with 9 bases between. The CDR3 DNA reads as TGTGCCAGTAGTATGGTCCTCAGCACTGAAGCTTTCTTT. It encodes CASSMVLSTEAFF.

This clone was seen a few times. The V gene is TRBV14, the J gene TRBJ1-1, with 8 bases identical to TRBD1. The CDR3 spans 15 residues. In germline, CDR1 is SGHDN, CDR2 FVKESK. V lost 4 bases to trimming and J lost 0 bases; unmatched junction nucleotides: 4. CDR3 in amino acids: CASSPQGALNTEAFF. As DNA, the CDR3 is TGTGCCAGCAGCCCCCAGGGGGCATTGAACACTGAAGCTTTCTTT.

This chain links TRBV5-1 with TRBJ2-2, with 12 positions matching TRBD2. J lost 4 bases, V lost 1 base, and 2 bases had no gene match. The germline V gene encodes CDR1 SGHRS and CDR2 YFSETQ. This CDR3 contains 16 residues. CDR3 sequence reads: CASSLLGLAGTGELFF. The CDR3 DNA sequence: TGCGCCAGCAGCTTGCTGGGACTAGCGGGCACCGGGGAGCTGTTTTTT.

V usage is TRBV19 and J usage is TRBJ1-1; TRBD1 aligns across 7 bases. Germline trimming cut 1 base from V and 2 bases from J; bases unmatched to any gene: 7. The CDR3 spans 16 residues. Germline V gives CDR1 LNHDA, CDR2 SQIVND (reference sequence). CDR3 DNA sequence: TGTGCCAGTAGTATAGGTCACGGGACAGCTAACACTGAAGCTTTCTTT. The encoded protein is CASSIGHGTANTEAFF.

Details on this clone: At one end, the junction sequence differs from germline, possibly due to a read error. Other DNA sequences in this sample translate to the same CDR3. The gene calls are TRBV7-8 and TRBJ1-4; D perhaps matches TRBD1 (5 bases). This CDR3 has 14 residues. Looked up from germline, CDR1 is SGHVS and CDR2 is FQNEAQ. The CDR3 DNA reads as TGCGCCAGCAGCTTCCAGGGATGGGATGAAAAACTGTTTTTT. Protein product: CASSFQGWDEKLFF.

This clone was counted a few times. V is TRBV7-9 and J is TRBJ2-3; 13 bases align to TRBD2. Germline trimming cut 5 bases from V and 3 bases from J; bases unmatched to any gene: 5. The CDR3 contains 16 residues. The V gene's germline CDR1 is SEHNR and CDR2 FQNEAQ (reference sequence). Here the CDR3 DNA reads TGTGCCAGCAGCCCTTGGACTAGCGGGGGTACAGATACGCAGTATTTT. The encoded protein is CASSPWTSGGTDTQYF.

This clone was observed a few times. This chain's CDR3 is CASSETRQGAYGYTF. CDR3 nucleotide sequence: TGTGCCAGCAGTGAAACCCGACAGGGGGCTTATGGCTACACCTTC. V is TRBV6-1 and J is TRBJ1-2; 10 bases are a match to TRBD1. Trimming at V came to 2 bases and at J to 5 bases, leaving 5 bases not matched to a gene. Germline CDR1 and CDR2: MNHNS and SASEGT. CDR3 length: 15 residues.

The V and J genes are TRBV9 and TRBJ2-5, with a weak D call TRBD2 (7 bases). Germline CDR1 reads SGDLS; CDR2 reads YYNGEE. V dropped 0 bases and J dropped 5 bases, with 17 bases sitting between them. The CDR3 length is 16 residues. The CDR3 is CASSVAGGGAGETQYF. The CDR3 region has the DNA TGTGCCAGCAGCGTAGCCGGTGGGGGGGCCGGGGAGACCCAGTACTTC. Full variable domain (missing parts from reference TRBV9 and TRBJ2-5): DSGVTQTPKHLITATGQRVTLRCSPRSGDLSVYWYQQSLDQGLQFLIQYYNGEERAKGNILERFSAQQFPDLHSELNLSSLELGDSALYFCASSVAGGGAGETQYFGPGTRLLVL.

In nucleotides, the CDR3 is TGCAGCGTGTCCGGGACAGGGTTTCAGCCCCAGCATTTT. Its translation is CSVSGTGFQPQHF. V gene TRBV29-1 combines with J gene TRBJ1-5; 9 nucleotides match TRBD1. Germline V gives CDR1 SQVTM, CDR2 ANQGSEA. V shed 6 bases and J 6 bases; nucleotides not matched to a gene: 6. CDR3 length: 13 residues.

The chain couples TRBV6-6 to TRBJ1-2; 9 bases fit TRBD1. Germline V gene sequence: CDR1 MNHNY, CDR2 SVGAGI (reference sequence). V shed 5 bases and J 4 bases; nucleotides not matched to a gene: 8. The CDR3 sequence is 15 residues long. The CDR3 reads CASSTGGQGTYGYTF. CDR3 nucleotides: TGTGCCAGCAGTACAGGAGGACAGGGGACCTATGGCTACACCTTC.

This sequence joins TRBV6-1 and TRBJ1-1; possible D gene TRBD1, 5 bases. The germline V gene encodes CDR1 MNHNS and CDR2 SASEGT. V was trimmed by 4 bases and J by 0 bases, leaving 15 bases between them. The CDR3 is made up of 16 amino acids. CDR3 loop: CASSGSQGGMNTEAFF. CDR3 DNA sequence: TGTGCCAGCAGTGGTAGCCAGGGAGGGATGAACACTGAAGCTTTCTTT.

This sequence joins TRBV2 and TRBJ1-1, with D unclear. Deletions cut 2 bases from V and 1 base from J, with 8 bases between. The length of the CDR3 is 14 residues. The germline gives CDR1 SNHLY, CDR2 FYNNEI. This CDR3 reads CASSESSQNTEAFF. DNA of the CDR3: TGTGCCAGCAGTGAATCGAGCCAGAACACTGAAGCTTTCTTT.

This clone was picked up a small number of times. Other DNA sequences of this sample code for an identical CDR3. The chain uses TRBV15 and TRBJ1-1; 8 bases are shared with TRBD1. The germline V gene has CDR1 LNHNV and CDR2 YYDKDF (reference sequence). V lost 3 bases, J lost 0 bases, and 3 bases stayed unmatched. The CDR3 runs 15 residues. CDR3 coding DNA: TGTGCCACCAGCAGGGGACAGGCTATGAACACTGAAGCTTTCTTT. This encodes CATSRGQAMNTEAFF. The complete variable domain, with remaining parts taken from reference TRBV15 and TRBJ1-1, reads DAMVIQNPRYQVTQFGKPVTLSCSQTLNHNVMYWYQQKSSQAPKLLFHYYDKDFNNEADTPDNFQSRRPNTSFCFLDIRSPGLGDTAMYLCATSRGQAMNTEAFFGQGTRLTVV.

The table lists this clone with a few counts. This chain uses TRBV27 with TRBJ1-1, with unresolved D. The CDR3 length is 12 residues. Trimming stripped 4 bases from V and 0 bases from J, with 3 bases between. The germline V gene encodes CDR1 MNHEY and CDR2 SMNVEV (reference sequence). CDR3 sequence (DNA): TGTGCCAGCAGTTCAGTGAACACTGAAGCTTTCTTT. It translates to CASSSVNTEAFF.